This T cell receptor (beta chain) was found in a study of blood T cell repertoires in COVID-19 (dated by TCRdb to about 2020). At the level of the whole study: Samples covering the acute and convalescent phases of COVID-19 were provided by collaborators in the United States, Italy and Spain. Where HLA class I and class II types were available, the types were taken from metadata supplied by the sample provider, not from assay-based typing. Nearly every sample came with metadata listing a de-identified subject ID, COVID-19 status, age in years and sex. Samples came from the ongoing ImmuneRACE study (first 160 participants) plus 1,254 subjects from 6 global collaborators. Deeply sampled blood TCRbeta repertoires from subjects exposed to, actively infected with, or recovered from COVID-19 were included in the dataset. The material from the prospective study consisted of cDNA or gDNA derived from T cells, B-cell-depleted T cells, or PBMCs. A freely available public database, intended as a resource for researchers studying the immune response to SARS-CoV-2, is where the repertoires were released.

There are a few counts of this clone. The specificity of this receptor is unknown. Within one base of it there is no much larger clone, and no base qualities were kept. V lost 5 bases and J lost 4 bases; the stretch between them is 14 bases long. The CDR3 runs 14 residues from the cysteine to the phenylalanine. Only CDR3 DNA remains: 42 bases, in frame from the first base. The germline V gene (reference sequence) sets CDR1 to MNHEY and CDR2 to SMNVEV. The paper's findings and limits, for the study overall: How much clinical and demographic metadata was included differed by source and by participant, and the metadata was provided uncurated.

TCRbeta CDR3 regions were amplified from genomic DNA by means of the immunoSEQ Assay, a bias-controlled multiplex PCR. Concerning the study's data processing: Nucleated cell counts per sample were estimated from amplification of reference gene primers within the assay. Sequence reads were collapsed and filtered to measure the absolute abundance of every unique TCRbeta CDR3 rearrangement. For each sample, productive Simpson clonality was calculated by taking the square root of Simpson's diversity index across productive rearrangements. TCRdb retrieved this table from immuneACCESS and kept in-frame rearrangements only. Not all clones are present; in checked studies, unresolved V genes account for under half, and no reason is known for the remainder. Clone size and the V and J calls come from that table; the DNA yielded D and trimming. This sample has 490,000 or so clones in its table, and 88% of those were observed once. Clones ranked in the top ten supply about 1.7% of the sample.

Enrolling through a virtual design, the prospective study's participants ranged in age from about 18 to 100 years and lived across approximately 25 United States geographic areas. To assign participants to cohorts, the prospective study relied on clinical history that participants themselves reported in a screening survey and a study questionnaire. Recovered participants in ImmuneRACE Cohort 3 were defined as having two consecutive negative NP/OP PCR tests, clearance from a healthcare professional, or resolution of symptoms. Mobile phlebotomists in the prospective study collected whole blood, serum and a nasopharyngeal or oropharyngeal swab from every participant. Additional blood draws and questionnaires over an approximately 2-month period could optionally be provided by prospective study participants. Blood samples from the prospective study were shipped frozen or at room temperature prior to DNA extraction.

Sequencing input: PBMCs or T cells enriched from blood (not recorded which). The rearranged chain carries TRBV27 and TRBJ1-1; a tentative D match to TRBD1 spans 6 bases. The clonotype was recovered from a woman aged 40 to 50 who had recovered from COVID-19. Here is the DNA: TGTGCCAGCAGTCTACTTCCGACAGGCACTGAAGCTTTCTTT. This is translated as CASSLLPTGTEAFF.